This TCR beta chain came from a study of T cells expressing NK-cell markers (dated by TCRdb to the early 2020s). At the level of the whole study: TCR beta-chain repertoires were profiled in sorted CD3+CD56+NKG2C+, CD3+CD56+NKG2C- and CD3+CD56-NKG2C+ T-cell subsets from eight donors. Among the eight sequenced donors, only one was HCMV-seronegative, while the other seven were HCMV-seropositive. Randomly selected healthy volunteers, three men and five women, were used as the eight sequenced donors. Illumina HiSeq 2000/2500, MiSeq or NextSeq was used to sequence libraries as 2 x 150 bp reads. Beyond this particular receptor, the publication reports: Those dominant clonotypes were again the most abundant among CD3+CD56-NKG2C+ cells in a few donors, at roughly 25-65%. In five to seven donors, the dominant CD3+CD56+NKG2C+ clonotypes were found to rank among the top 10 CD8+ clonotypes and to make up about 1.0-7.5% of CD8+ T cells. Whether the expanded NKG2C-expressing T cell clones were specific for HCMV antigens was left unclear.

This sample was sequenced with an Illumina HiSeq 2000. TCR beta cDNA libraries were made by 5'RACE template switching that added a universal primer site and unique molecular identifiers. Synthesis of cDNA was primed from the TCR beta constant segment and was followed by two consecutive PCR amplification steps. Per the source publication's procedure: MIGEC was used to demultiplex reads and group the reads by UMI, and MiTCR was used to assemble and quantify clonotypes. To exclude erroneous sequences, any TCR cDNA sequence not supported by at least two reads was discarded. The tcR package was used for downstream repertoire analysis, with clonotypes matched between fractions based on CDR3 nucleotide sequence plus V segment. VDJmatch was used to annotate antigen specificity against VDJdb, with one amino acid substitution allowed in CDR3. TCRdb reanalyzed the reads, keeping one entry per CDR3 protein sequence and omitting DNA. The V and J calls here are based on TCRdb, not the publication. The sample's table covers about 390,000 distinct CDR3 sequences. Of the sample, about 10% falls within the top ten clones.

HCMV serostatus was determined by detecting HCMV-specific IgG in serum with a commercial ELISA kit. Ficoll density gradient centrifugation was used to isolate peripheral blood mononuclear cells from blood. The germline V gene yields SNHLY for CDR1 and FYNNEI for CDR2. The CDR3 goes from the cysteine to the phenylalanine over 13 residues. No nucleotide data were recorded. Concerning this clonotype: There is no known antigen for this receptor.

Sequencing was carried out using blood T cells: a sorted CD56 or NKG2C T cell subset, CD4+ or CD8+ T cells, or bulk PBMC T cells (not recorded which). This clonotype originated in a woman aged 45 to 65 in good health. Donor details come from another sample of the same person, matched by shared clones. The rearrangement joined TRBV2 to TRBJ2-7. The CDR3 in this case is CASSVLSGSEQYF.